A single sample gave rise to the 20 T cell receptor beta chains below, sequenced in a study of CD8+CD57+ T cells in acquired aplastic anemia. Patients sequenced had flow cytometry evidence of CD8+CD57+ cell expansion. Genomic DNA, serving as template, underwent TCR beta VDJ and CDR3 profiling. TCRdb fed the reads into MiXCR, producing one record per CDR3 protein. The top ten hold 25% to 40% of the sample, which has about 160,000 distinct CDR3 sequences, 45% to 50% seen once. Material: sorted CD4+, CD8+, or CD8+CD57+ T cells (not recorded which) from PBMCs. The origin of the receptors is a human donor with aplastic anemia.

J is TRBJ1-2 and V is TRBV10-3; D is perhaps TRBD1 (5 bases). Germline V gene data show CDR1 as ENHRY and CDR2 as SYGVKD. The CDR3 covers 11 residues. V lost 10 bases to trimming and J lost 8 bases, with 14 bases between them. CDR3 sequence reads: CASGSGAGYTF. CDR3 coding DNA: TGTGCCAGCGGCAGTGGGGCCGGCTACACCTTC.

This clonotype was detected ten times or more. The chain has TRBV20-1 and TRBJ1-3, with a weak D call TRBD1 (6 bases). Germline lookup yields CDR1 DFQATT and CDR2 SNEGSKA (reference sequence). V lost 5 bases, J lost 1 base, and 9 bases lay in between. The CDR3 sequence is 13 residues long. CDR3 protein: CSALTGSGNTIYF. CDR3 in DNA: TGCAGTGCTCTAACAGGGTCTGGAAACACCATATATTTT.

The V and J genes are TRBV9 and TRBJ2-1; D is possibly TRBD2 (6 bases). The germline V gene encodes CDR1 SGDLS and CDR2 YYNGEE. This CDR3 spans 14 amino acids. V was trimmed by 3 bases and J by 4 bases, leaving 11 bases between them. The CDR3 DNA follows: TGTGCCAGCAGCGGCGGGACGTTTTACAATGAGCAGTTCTTC. Encoded protein: CASSGGTFYNEQFF.

The V and J genes are TRBV5-1 and TRBJ2-7, with 12 bases fitting TRBD2. CDR3 length equals 22 residues. V lost 0 bases, J lost 2 bases, and 21 bases stayed unmatched. The germline gives CDR1 SGHRS, CDR2 YFSETQ. In nucleotides, the CDR3 is TGCGCCAGCAGCTTGGGGCCTAGCGGCCTACTCGCTAGCGGGAGGGATCCCTACGAGCAGTACTTC. Protein product: CASSLGPSGLLASGRDPYEQYF.

CDR3 DNA: TGTGCCAGCAGCTTACCGGCAGGGGGGTACTACGAGCAGTACTTC. This gives the protein CASSLPAGGYYEQYF. The chain joins TRBV7-8 to TRBJ2-7; a possible D gene is TRBD1 (7 bases). The germline CDR1 and CDR2 sequences are SGHVS and FQNEAQ. V was shortened by 2 bases and J by 3 bases, with 14 bases between the two germline ends. The CDR3 extends over 15 amino acids. Variable domain in full (rest from reference TRBV7-8 and TRBJ2-7): GAGVSQSPRYKVAKRGQDVALRCDPISGHVSLFWYQQALGQGPEFLTYFQNEAQLDKSGLPSDRFFAERPEGSVSTLKIQRTQQEDSAVYLCASSLPAGGYYEQYFGPGTRLTVT.

This clonotype has a handful of counts. A much larger clone differs by one base, so this may be a read error. The chain recombines TRBV9 with TRBJ1-1; D is perhaps TRBD1 (5 bases). Trimming cost V 3 bases and J 7 bases, with 7 bases left between them. CDR3 length: 11 residues. Germline V gene data show CDR1 as SGDLS and CDR2 as YYNGEE. In DNA form, the CDR3 reads TGTGCCAGCAGCGCTGGGGGTGAAGCTTTCTTT. This translates into CASSAGGEAFF.

In this sample, this clonotype turned up once. V is TRBV5-1 and J is TRBJ1-6; D remains ambiguous. This CDR3 region has 14 residues. The V end lost 0 bases, the J end lost 10 bases, and 11 bases lay between the germline ends. Per germline, CDR1 SGHRS and CDR2 YFSETQ. The CDR3 spells CASSLDSFGSPLHF. In DNA form, the CDR3 reads TGCGCCAGCAGCTTGGACAGTTTCGGATCACCCCTCCACTTT.

About this clonotype itself: Sequence at one end of the junction differs from germline and may be a read error. The V gene is TRBV5-4, the J gene TRBJ1-2, with D uncertain. CDR3 size: 14 residues. In germline, CDR1 is SGHNT, CDR2 YYREEE (reference sequence). The CDR3 spells CASSGWAAPYGHTF. The CDR3 DNA reads TGTGCCAGCAGCGGTTGGGCGGCACCCTATGGCCACACCTTC.

This clonotype was recorded at least ten times. V is TRBV5-6 and J is TRBJ1-2, with 7 bases fitting TRBD1. The germline V gene has CDR1 SGHDT and CDR2 YYEEEE. V trimming: 0 bases; J trimming: 2 bases; junction bases outside the gene matches: 1. The CDR3 covers 14 residues. CDR3 in amino acids: CASSLAGGNYGYTF. In nucleotides, the CDR3 is TGTGCCAGCAGCTTGGCAGGGGGGAACTATGGCTACACCTTC.

At least ten counts were recorded for this clonotype. The chain employs TRBV5-1 and TRBJ1-1, with unresolved D. CDR3 length equals 12 residues. Per the germline V gene, CDR1 is SGHRS and CDR2 is YFSETQ. The V and J ends lost 2 bases and 7 bases respectively, with 9 bases between them. CDR3 region: CASSFLGSEAFF. CDR3 DNA: TGCGCCAGCAGCTTCCTTGGGAGTGAAGCTTTCTTT.

The CDR3: CASSEAGGFYYEQYF. CDR3 sequence (DNA): TGTGCCAGCAGTGAAGCGGGCGGGTTCTATTACGAGCAGTACTTC. The chain is built from TRBV2 and TRBJ2-7; D possibly corresponds to TRBD2 (5 bases). V shed 0 bases and J shed 4 bases, with 13 bases lying between them. Germline V lookup: CDR1 SNHLY, CDR2 FYNNEI. This CDR3 region has 15 residues.

This clonotype was found many times. The CDR3 loop reads CSVRTPINEQFF. CDR3 DNA: TGCAGTGTGAGGACTCCTATCAATGAGCAGTTCTTC. J is TRBJ2-1 and V is TRBV20-1; D may be TRBD2 (5 bases). CDR3 length: 12 residues. V shed 7 bases and J shed 6 bases, with 13 bases lying between them. CDR1 DFQATT and CDR2 SNEGSKA come from the germline V gene (reference sequence).

The V and J genes are TRBV7-2 and TRBJ1-2; D remains unclear. Germline V gene data show CDR1 as SGHTA and CDR2 as FQGNSA. Trimming shortened V by 0 bases and J by 4 bases, and 12 bases separated the two germline ends. The length of the CDR3 is 15 residues. In DNA form, the CDR3 reads TGTGCCAGCAGCTTAGCGTCAAGCGGCCTCTATGGCTACACCTTC. Its protein product is CASSLASSGLYGYTF.

The table lists this clonotype with many counts. The V gene is TRBV9, the J gene TRBJ2-2, with TRBD2 as a possible D gene (5 bases). Germline CDR1 reads SGDLS; CDR2 reads YYNGEE. The CDR3 consists of 14 residues. Deletions cut 6 bases from V and 0 bases from J, with 9 bases between. This chain's CDR3 is CASNPSTNTGELFF. In DNA, the CDR3 is TGTGCCAGCAACCCTAGCACGAACACCGGGGAGCTGTTTTTT.

V usage is TRBV15 and J usage is TRBJ2-5, with 15 nucleotides matching TRBD2. CDR3 length equals 17 residues. J was trimmed by 5 bases and V by 2 bases; bases with no gene match: 6. Germline V gene data show CDR1 as LNHNV and CDR2 as YYDKDF (reference sequence). Here the CDR3 DNA reads TGTGCCACCAGCAGACCCGGGACTAGCGGGAGGACGGAGACCCAGTACTTC. Its protein product is CATSRPGTSGRTETQYF. The complete variable domain, with remaining parts taken from reference TRBV15 and TRBJ2-5, reads DAMVIQNPRYQVTQFGKPVTLSCSQTLNHNVMYWYQQKSSQAPKLLFHYYDKDFNNEADTPDNFQSRRPNTSFCFLDIRSPGLGDTAMYLCATSRPGTSGRTETQYFGPGTRLLVL.

This clonotype occurred many times. The V call is TRBV4-3, the J call TRBJ2-1, with D perhaps TRBD2 (6 bases). The CDR3 has 14 amino acids. Germline V gene lookup returns CDR1 LGHNA and CDR2 YSLEER. Deletions cut 1 base from V and 15 bases from J, with 19 bases between. CDR3 sequence: CASSQGLKDYRRFF. The CDR3, as DNA: TGCGCCAGCAGCCAAGGTTTAAAGGACTACCGACGGTTCTTC.

The J gene is TRBJ2-5, the V gene TRBV7-2; 14 bases map to TRBD2. This CDR3 is built from 16 residues. Trimming cost V 5 bases and J 4 bases; bases outside gene matches: 6. In germline, CDR1 is SGHTA, CDR2 FQGNSA. The CDR3 protein is CASSPGLAGEGETQYF. In DNA, the CDR3 is TGTGCCAGCAGCCCGGGACTAGCGGGGGAAGGAGAGACCCAGTACTTC.

This clonotype was seen only a few times. The V gene is TRBV6-4, the J gene TRBJ1-6, with D uncertain. Germline V gene data show CDR1 as MRHNA and CDR2 as SNTAGT. V lost 2 bases and J 5 bases, leaving 4 bases between the germline ends. The CDR3 totals 13 residues. CDR3 nucleotide sequence: TGTGCCAGCAGTGACAATAATAATTCACCCCTCCACTTT. Translated, it gives CASSDNNNSPLHF.

The chain recombines TRBV11-2 with TRBJ2-2; the match to TRBD2 covers 10 bases. Looked up from germline, CDR1 is SGHAT and CDR2 is FQNNGV. V shed 5 bases and J 3 bases; nucleotides not matched to a gene: 6. This CDR3 comprises 16 residues. DNA for the CDR3: TGTGCCAGCAGCCTCCTTGGACTAGCGGACACCGGGGAGCTGTTTTTT. It specifies CASSLLGLADTGELFF. The complete variable domain, with remaining parts taken from reference TRBV11-2 and TRBJ2-2, reads EAGVAQSPRYKIIEKRQSVAFWCNPISGHATLYWYQQILGQGPKLLIQFQNNGVVDDSQLPKDRFSAERLKGVDSTLKIQPAKLEDSAVYLCASSLLGLADTGELFFGEGSRLTVL.

This clonotype was observed many times. The chain couples TRBV19 to TRBJ2-7, with D unresolved. CDR1 and CDR2 from the germline V gene are LNHDA and SQIVND (reference sequence). Between the trimmed V and J ends, which lost 4 bases and 6 bases, there was a span of 13 bases. This CDR3 has 13 amino acids. The DNA of the CDR3 is TGTGCCAGTAGTAGCTCCGTTGGTCCCGAGCAGTACTTC. Translating it yields CASSSSVGPEQYF.